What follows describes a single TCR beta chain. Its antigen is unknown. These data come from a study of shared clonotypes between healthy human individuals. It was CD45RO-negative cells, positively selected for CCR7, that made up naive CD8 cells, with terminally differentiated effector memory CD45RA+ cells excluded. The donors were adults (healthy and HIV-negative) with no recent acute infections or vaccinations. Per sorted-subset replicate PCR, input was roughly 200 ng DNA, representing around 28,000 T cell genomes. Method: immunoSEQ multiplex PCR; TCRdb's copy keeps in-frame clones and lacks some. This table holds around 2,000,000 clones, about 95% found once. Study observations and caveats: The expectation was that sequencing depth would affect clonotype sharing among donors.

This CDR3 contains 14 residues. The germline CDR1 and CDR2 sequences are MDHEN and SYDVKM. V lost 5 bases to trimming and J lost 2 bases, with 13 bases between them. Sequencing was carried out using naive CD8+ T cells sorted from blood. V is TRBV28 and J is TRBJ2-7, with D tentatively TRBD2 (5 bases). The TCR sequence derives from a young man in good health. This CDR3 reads CASSLKVAPYEQYF. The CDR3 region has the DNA TGTGCCAGCAGTCTAAAGGTAGCGCCCTACGAGCAGTACTTC.